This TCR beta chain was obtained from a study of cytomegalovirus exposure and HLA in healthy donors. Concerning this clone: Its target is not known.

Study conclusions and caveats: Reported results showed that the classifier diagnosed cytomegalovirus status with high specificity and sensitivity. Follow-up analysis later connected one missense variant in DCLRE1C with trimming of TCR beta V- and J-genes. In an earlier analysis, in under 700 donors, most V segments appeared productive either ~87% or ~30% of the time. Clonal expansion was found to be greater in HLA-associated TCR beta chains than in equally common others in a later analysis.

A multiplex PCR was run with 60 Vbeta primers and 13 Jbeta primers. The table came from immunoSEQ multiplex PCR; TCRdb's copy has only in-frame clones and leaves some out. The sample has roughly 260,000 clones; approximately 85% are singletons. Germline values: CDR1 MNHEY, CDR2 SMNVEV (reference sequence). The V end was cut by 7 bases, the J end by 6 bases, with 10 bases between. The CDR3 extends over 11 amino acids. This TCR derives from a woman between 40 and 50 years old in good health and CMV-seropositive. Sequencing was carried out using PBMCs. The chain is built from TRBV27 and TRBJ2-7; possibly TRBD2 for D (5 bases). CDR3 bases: TGTGCCAGCAACCGGGGTGGCGAGCAGTACTTC. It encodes CASNRGGEQYF.